This TCR beta chain was captured in a study of control samples from healthy donors and cancer patients. This clone occurred once. Here immunoSEQ multiplex PCR was the method, and the copy in TCRdb shows in-frame clones only, minus some. This sample yields tens of thousands of clones, of which 90% to 95% are seen a single time; roughly 1.5% belongs to the top ten. The CDR3 covers 14 residues. Germline lookup yields CDR1 MDHEN and CDR2 SYDVKM. Trimming left V 1 base short and J 8 bases short, with 12 bases between. This chain connects TRBV28 to TRBJ1-3; TRBD1 is a possible D gene (6 bases). This clonotype was obtained from a woman in her 30s in good health. Sample: blood. The CDR3 is CASSLLGTKDTIYF. As DNA, the CDR3 is TGTGCCAGCAGTTTATTGGGGACAAAAGACACCATATATTTT.